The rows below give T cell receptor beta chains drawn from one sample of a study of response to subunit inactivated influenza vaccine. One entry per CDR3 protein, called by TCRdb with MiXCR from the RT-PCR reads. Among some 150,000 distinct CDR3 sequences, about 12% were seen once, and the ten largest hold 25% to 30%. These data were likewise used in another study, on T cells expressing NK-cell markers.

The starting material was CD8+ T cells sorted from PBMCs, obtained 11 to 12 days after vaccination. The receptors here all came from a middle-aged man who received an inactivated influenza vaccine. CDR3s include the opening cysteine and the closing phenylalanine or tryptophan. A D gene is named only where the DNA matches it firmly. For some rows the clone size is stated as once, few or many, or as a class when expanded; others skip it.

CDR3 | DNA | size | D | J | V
CASRQAGGNNEQFF | TGTGCCAGCCGCCAAGCGGGAGGGAACAATGAGCAGTTCTTC | . | TRBD2 | TRBJ2-1 | TRBV28
CASSQGPGSGANVLTF | TGTGCCAGCAGCCAGGGACCGGGCTCTGGGGCCAACGTCCTGACTTTC | . | . | TRBJ2-6 | TRBV5-4
CSARSTNTEAFF | TGCAGTGCTAGGAGCACTAACACTGAAGCTTTCTTT | . | . | TRBJ1-1 | TRBV20-1
CDLRSIPSTYFYEQYF | TGTGATTTAAGGTCGATTCCCTCTACTTACTTCTACGAGCAGTACTTC | few | . | TRBJ2-7 | TRBV14
CASSPGTGANTEAFF | TGTGCCAGCAGCCCCGGGACAGGGGCGAACACTGAAGCTTTCTTT | . | TRBD1 | TRBJ1-1 | TRBV11-2
CASCRGAYDNEQFF | TGTGCCAGCTGCCGAGGAGCTTACGACAATGAGCAGTTCTTC | . | . | TRBJ2-1 | TRBV7-6
CSASGTDPTYEQYF | TGCAGTGCTAGTGGGACAGACCCTACCTACGAGCAGTACTTC | few | TRBD1 | TRBJ2-7 | TRBV20-1
CASSESGANVLTF | TGTGCCAGCTCCGAAAGCGGGGCCAACGTCCTGACTTTC | few | . | TRBJ2-6 | TRBV27
CASSLGGYGDQPQHF | TGTGCCAGCAGCTTAGGGGGATACGGAGATCAGCCCCAGCATTTT | few | . | TRBJ1-5 | TRBV7-2
CASSQDNSYEQYF | TGTGCCAGCAGCCAAGATAACAGCTACGAGCAGTACTTC | many | . | TRBJ2-7 | TRBV3-1
CASSQDSGDTYEQYF | TGTGCCAGCAGCCAAGACTCAGGGGACACCTACGAGCAGTACTTC | once | . | TRBJ2-7 | TRBV3-1
CASSETSGRAYEQFF | TGCGCCAGCAGCGAGACTAGCGGGAGGGCCTATGAGCAGTTCTTC | . | TRBD2 | TRBJ2-1 | TRBV4-3
CASSQDLASNQPQHF | TGCGCCAGCAGCCAAGATTTGGCTAGCAATCAGCCCCAGCATTTT | . | . | TRBJ1-5 | TRBV4-3
CASSVLAGGTDEQYF | TGTGCCAGCAGCGTTCTAGCGGGGGGTACCGACGAGCAGTACTTC | . | TRBD2 | TRBJ2-7 | TRBV9
CATSRLALSTDTQYF | TGTGCCACCAGCCGACTAGCGTTGAGCACAGATACGCAGTATTTT | few | TRBD2 | TRBJ2-3 | TRBV15
CASSFLAGGPQELFF | TGTGCCAGCAGTTTCCTAGCGGGAGGGCCACAAGAGCTGTTTTTT | few | TRBD2 | TRBJ2-2 | TRBV27
CASSTIDRGLGNEQFF | TGTGCCAGTAGTACCATTGACAGGGGGCTAGGCAATGAGCAGTTCTTC | . | TRBD1 | TRBJ2-1 | TRBV19
CSAKTGGDNGELFF | TGCAGTGCCAAGACAGGGGGCGATAACGGGGAGCTGTTTTTT | . | TRBD1 | TRBJ2-2 | TRBV20-1
CASSFRPNSNQPQHF | TGTGCCAGCAGTTTTCGGCCAAATAGCAATCAGCCCCAGCATTTT | few | . | TRBJ1-5 | TRBV28
CSVVGAGANVLTF | TGCAGCGTTGTCGGAGCTGGGGCCAACGTCCTGACTTTC | . | . | TRBJ2-6 | TRBV29-1
CASSLARSGYTF | TGTGCCAGCAGCTTAGCGAGGTCCGGCTACACCTTC | . | . | TRBJ1-2 | TRBV7-9
CSARGSTSQSYNEQFF | TGCAGTGCTAGAGGTTCGACTAGCCAGTCCTACAATGAGCAGTTCTTC | . | TRBD2 | TRBJ2-1 | TRBV20-1